The 21 T cell receptor beta chains reported below all come from one sample, sequenced in a study of T cells after yellow fever vaccination. A single record per CDR3 protein comes from TCRdb applying MiXCR to the 5' RACE reads. The repertoire holds fewer than 350,000 distinct CDR3 sequences, with 3% to 4.5% as singletons. Sequencing used PBMCs, obtained on the day of the yellow fever booster vaccination. These receptors were collected from a man between 18 and 35 years old who received the YFV17D yellow fever vaccine.

The V and J genes are TRBV29-1 and TRBJ2-1, with 8 bases aligning to TRBD2. The CDR3 is 14 amino acids. From germline, CDR1 is SQVTM and CDR2 ANQGSEA. The CDR3 spells CGTLGAGGYNEQFF. CDR3 sequence (DNA): TGCGGCACTTTGGGGGCGGGGGGCTACAATGAGCAGTTCTTC.

At least ten counts were recorded for this clonotype. The rearrangement uses TRBV6-6 and TRBJ2-7; no firm D call. This CDR3 region has 12 residues. Per the germline V gene, CDR1 is MNHNY and CDR2 is SVGAGI (reference sequence). With 2 bases removed from V and 5 bases from J, the gap between germline ends came to 7 bases. The DNA of the CDR3 is TGTGCCAGCAGTTACGGGTGGGACGAGCAGTACTTC. Amino acid sequence: CASSYGWDEQYF.

The chain employs TRBV27 and TRBJ2-1; possible D gene TRBD1, 6 bases. The CDR3 spans 15 residues. Germline V lookup: CDR1 MNHEY, CDR2 SMNVEV (reference sequence). V was trimmed by 4 bases and J by 4 bases, leaving 14 bases between them. The CDR3 DNA reads as TGTGCCAGCAGTTATGGGGGCTCTAATTACAATGAGCAGTTCTTC. It codes for CASSYGGSNYNEQFF.

The chain carries TRBV5-4 and TRBJ2-3; TRBD2 might be the D (7 bases). Trimming pared 2 bases from V and 5 bases from J, leaving 12 bases between. CDR3 length: 14 residues. Germline CDR1 is SGHNT and CDR2 is YYREEE (reference sequence). DNA for the CDR3: TGTGCCAGCAGCTTCCGGGGGGCCGGAGATACGCAGTATTTT. Amino acids: CASSFRGAGDTQYF.

In its sample, this clonotype was seen many times. The chain links TRBV11-2 to TRBJ2-2, with 7 positions matching TRBD2. CDR3 size: 15 residues. The trim removed 8 bases at V and 2 bases at J, leaving 8 bases unmatched. CDR1 and CDR2 from the germline V gene are SGHAT and FQNNGV. The CDR3 nucleotides read TGTGCCAGCTCCTCATCGGGGGGAAACACCGGGGAGCTGTTTTTT. It specifies CASSSSGGNTGELFF.

The V and J genes are TRBV6-5 and TRBJ1-1; tentative D call: TRBD1 (5 bases). The CDR3 has 15 residues. CDR1 MNHEY and CDR2 SVGAGI come from the germline V gene. V was pared by 6 bases and J by 3 bases, with 17 bases between. The CDR3 sequence: CASSKGWGRDTEAFF. The CDR3 DNA sequence: TGTGCCAGCAGCAAGGGGTGGGGCAGGGACACTGAAGCTTTCTTT.

The table lists this clonotype with many counts. The gene calls are TRBV29-1 and TRBJ1-5, with 8 bases matching TRBD1. The germline V gene encodes CDR1 SQVTM and CDR2 ANQGSEA. J was trimmed by 4 bases and V by 6 bases; bases with no gene match: 8. The CDR3 runs 14 residues. CDR3 in DNA: TGCAGCGTAGATACCCGACAGGGGAATCAGCCCCAGCATTTT. This gives the protein CSVDTRQGNQPQHF.

This clonotype was seen ten or more times. The genes are TRBV5-1 and TRBJ2-7; 9 nucleotides match TRBD1. The CDR3 loop spans 14 amino acids. V lost 7 bases and J lost 0; bases outside the gene matches: 5. Germline values: CDR1 SGHRS, CDR2 YFSETQ. The CDR3 is CASHSQGASYEQYF. CDR3 nucleotide sequence: TGCGCCAGCCATTCACAGGGGGCCTCCTACGAGCAGTACTTC.

This sequence joins TRBV28 and TRBJ2-7; tentative D call: TRBD1 (6 bases). Between the trimmed V and J ends, which lost 3 bases and 6 bases, there was a span of 12 bases. The germline CDR1 and CDR2 sequences are MDHEN and SYDVKM. The length of the CDR3 is 13 residues. CDR3 amino acids: CASSFQGIGEQYV. In DNA, the CDR3 is TGTGCCAGCAGTTTCCAGGGGATCGGCGAGCAGTACGTC.

The chain combines TRBV19 with TRBJ1-6; D not certain. This CDR3 is 13 amino acids long. CDR1 LNHDA and CDR2 SQIVND come from the germline V gene (reference sequence). Deletions cut 1 base from V and 8 bases from J, with 6 bases between. The CDR3 sequence: CASSIGNDSPLHF. The CDR3 region has the DNA TGTGCCAGTAGTATAGGGAATGATTCACCCCTCCACTTT.

This clonotype was picked up many times. The rearrangement uses TRBV21-1 and TRBJ2-7; TRBD2 reflects the table's D call only, with no check against the DNA. TRBV21-1 is flagged as a pseudogene. CDR3 size: 11 residues. The CDR3 nucleotides are TGTGGGGCCTCAGGCTACTACGAGCAGTACGTC. Amino acid sequence: CGASGYYEQYV.

Many counts were recorded for this clonotype. The chain carries TRBV20-1 and TRBJ2-7; D may be TRBD1 or TRBD2 (5 bases each). V dropped 5 bases and J dropped 6 bases, with 11 bases sitting between them. The CDR3 is 11 amino acids. Germline CDR1 DFQATT, CDR2 SNEGSKA (reference sequence). The CDR3 is CSALGTSEQYF. CDR3 bases: TGCAGTGCTCTTGGGACCTCCGAGCAGTACTTC.

Many counts were recorded for this clonotype. An end of the junction differs from the germline gene, which may be a read error. V and J are TRBV7-9 and TRBJ2-4; 13 nucleotides agree with TRBD2. Per the germline V gene, CDR1 is SEHNR and CDR2 is FQNEAQ (reference sequence). The CDR3 has 14 residues. Here the CDR3 reads CASTPGTSGDQHHF. DNA for the CDR3: TGTGCCAGCACCCCTGGGACTAGCGGGGATCAGCACCACTTC.

The V gene is TRBV12-3 or TRBV12-4, the J gene TRBJ2-2; 7 positions agree with TRBD2. Losses at the gene ends were 5 bases for V and 1 base for J; bases not matched to a gene: 4. The CDR3 contains 15 residues. CDR3: CASSPTSWNTGELFF. The CDR3, as DNA: TGTGCCAGCAGTCCGACTAGCTGGAACACCGGGGAGCTGTTTTTT.

This clonotype was observed a few times. The chain has TRBV5-6 and TRBJ2-3; 8 bases match TRBD2. The CDR3 is made up of 14 amino acids. The junction had 1 base not matched to a gene; V was cut back by 2 bases and J by 2 bases. Looked up from germline, CDR1 is SGHDT and CDR2 is YYEEEE. The chain's CDR3 is CASSLLADTDTQYF. The CDR3 DNA follows: TGTGCCAGCAGCTTACTAGCGGACACAGATACGCAGTATTTT. The complete variable domain, with remaining parts taken from reference TRBV5-6 and TRBJ2-3, reads DAGVTQSPTHLIKTRGQQVTLRCSPKSGHDTVSWYQQALGQGPQFIFQYYEEEERQRGNFPDRFSGHQFPNYSSELNVNALLLGDSALYLCASSLLADTDTQYFGPGTRLTVL.

The sample holds many counts of this clonotype. The rearrangement links TRBV4-1 to TRBJ1-5; the D is unclear. V was shortened by 0 bases and J by 6 bases, with 12 bases between the two germline ends. CDR1 and CDR2 (germline): MGHRA, YSYEKL. The length of the CDR3 is 15 residues. CDR3 nucleotide sequence: TGCGCCAGCAGCCAAGATTTGACGGGTAGTCAGCCCCAGCATTTT. This encodes CASSQDLTGSQPQHF.

This clonotype was detected many times. The chain combines TRBV4-2 with TRBJ2-3; 9 bases agree with TRBD2. Germline V gene sequence: CDR1 LGHNA, CDR2 YNFKEQ. Trimming removed 2 bases from V and 5 bases from J; junction bases left unmatched: 8. The CDR3 consists of 16 residues. The CDR3 nucleotides read TGTGCCAGCAGCCAATCAGGACCTAGCGGGGTAGATACGCAGTATTTT. Amino acid sequence: CASSQSGPSGVDTQYF.

This clonotype has ten or more counts. This chain uses TRBV6-2 or TRBV6-3 with TRBJ1-6; D ambiguous. Germline V gives CDR1 MNHEY, CDR2 SVGEGT. This CDR3 is 11 amino acids long. Deletions cut 5 bases from V and 8 bases from J, with 4 bases between. The CDR3 is CASSHDSPLHF. The CDR3 DNA reads TGTGCCAGCAGTCACGATTCACCCCTCCACTTT.

The rearrangement joins TRBV4-3 to TRBJ2-1; D is tentatively TRBD1 or TRBD2 (6 bases each). Looked up from germline, CDR1 is LGHNA and CDR2 is YSLEER. The CDR3 covers 15 residues. Trimming shortened V by 0 bases and J by 6 bases, and 12 bases separated the two germline ends. The CDR3 bases are TGCGCCAGCAGCCAAGACTGGGGGGCCACCAATGAGCAGTTCTTC. Its protein is CASSQDWGATNEQFF.

The chain is built from TRBV28 and TRBJ2-7; TRBD1 matches 11 bases. Germline CDR1 and CDR2: MDHEN and SYDVKM. Trimming at V came to 2 bases and at J to 5 bases, leaving 5 bases not matched to a gene. The CDR3 runs 15 residues. Written as DNA, the CDR3 is TGTGCCAGCAGTTTAGCGGACAGGGGGCGCGACGAGCAGTACGTC. As protein: CASSLADRGRDEQYV.

This chain connects TRBV5-1 to TRBJ2-3; D is unresolved. CDR1 and CDR2 from the germline V gene are SGHRS and YFSETQ. The CDR3 sequence is 12 residues long. Trimming removed 4 bases at V and 6 bases at J, with 9 bases between. The CDR3 sequence is CASSPRSDTQYF. Written as DNA, the CDR3 is TGCGCCAGCAGCCCCCGTTCTGATACGCAGTATTTT.